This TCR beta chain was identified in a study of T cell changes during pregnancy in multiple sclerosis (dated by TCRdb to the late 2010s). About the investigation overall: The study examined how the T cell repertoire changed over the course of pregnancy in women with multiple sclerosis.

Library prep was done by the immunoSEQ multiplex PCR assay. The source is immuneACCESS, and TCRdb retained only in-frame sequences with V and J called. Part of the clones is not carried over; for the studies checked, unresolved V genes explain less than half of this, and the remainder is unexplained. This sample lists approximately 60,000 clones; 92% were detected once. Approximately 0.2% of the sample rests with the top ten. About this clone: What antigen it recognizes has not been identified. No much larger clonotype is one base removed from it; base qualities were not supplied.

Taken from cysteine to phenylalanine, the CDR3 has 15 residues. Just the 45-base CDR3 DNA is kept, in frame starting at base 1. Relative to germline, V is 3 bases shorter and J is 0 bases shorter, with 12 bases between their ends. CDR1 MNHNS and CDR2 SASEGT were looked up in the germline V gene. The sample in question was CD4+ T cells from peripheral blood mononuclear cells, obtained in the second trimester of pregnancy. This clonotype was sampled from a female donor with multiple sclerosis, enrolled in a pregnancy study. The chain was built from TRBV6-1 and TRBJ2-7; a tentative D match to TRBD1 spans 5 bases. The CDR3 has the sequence CASSDTTGPSYEQYF. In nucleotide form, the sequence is TGTGCCAGCAGTGATACTACAGGACCCTCCTACGAGCAGTACTTC.